This record looks at one T cell receptor (beta chain) sequence and its context. Its cognate antigen is unknown. This record belongs to a study of cytomegalovirus exposure and HLA in healthy donors. Study conclusions and caveats: The study found most TCR sequences rare, yet found some public TCRs in many donors. A subsequent analysis found that TCR clusters from the first cohort also tended to co-occur in the roughly 120 validation repertoires, with 90% to 95% of cluster scores above 0.

The repertoire was sequenced with immunoSEQ multiplex PCR; TCRdb's copy has only in-frame clones and lacks some. The sample lists 120,000 to 150,000 clones; about 87% were seen once. The V and J ends lost 5 bases and 7 bases, in that order; junction bases with no gene match: 8. There are 14 residues in the CDR3. Germline loops: CDR1 SNHLY, CDR2 FYNNEI. The V gene is TRBV2, the J gene TRBJ2-7; 10 positions match TRBD1. The receptor was isolated from a man aged 18 to 30 in good health and CMV-seropositive. Input material: PBMCs. The CDR3 DNA sequence: TGTGCCAGCAGTCGACAGGGGGCCCTAATGGAGCAGTACTTC. This translates into CASSRQGALMEQYF.